The 25 T cell receptor beta chains in this list originate from one sample, sequenced in a study of neurological immune-mediated disorders. From the 5' RACE reads, TCRdb called clonotypes with MiXCR, one entry per CDR3 protein. The sample yields some 37,000 distinct CDR3 sequences, around 3.1% seen once. The sample's time point: longitudinal time-point 1 (baseline). The sequenced sample consisted of PBMCs. Receptors originate from a woman in her sixties or seventies with multiple sclerosis.

This clonotype has at least ten counts. CDR3 coding DNA: TGTGCCAGCAGACAGACGGCGAAAGCAGATACGCAGTATTTT. The encoded protein is CASRQTAKADTQYF. The chain employs TRBV7-9 and TRBJ2-3, with D unresolved. Germline lookup yields CDR1 SEHNR and CDR2 FQNEAQ (reference sequence). The CDR3 sequence is 14 residues long. Trimming stripped 6 bases from V and 4 bases from J, with 14 bases between.

This clonotype appeared many times. The chain carries TRBV12-3 or TRBV12-4 and TRBJ2-2; perhaps TRBD2 as D (6 bases). V gave up 6 bases and J gave up 7 bases, with 15 bases separating them. The CDR3 extends over 14 amino acids. This CDR3 reads CASSPTWRGGELFF. The CDR3 region has the DNA TGTGCCAGCAGCCCGACTTGGAGGGGCGGGGAGCTGTTTTTT.

This clonotype has at least ten counts. The V and J genes are TRBV6-5 and TRBJ2-3; D is uncertain. Trimming took 6 bases from V and 2 from J, leaving 15 bases between them. Germline V lookup: CDR1 MNHEY, CDR2 SVGAGI. This CDR3 spans 15 amino acids. CDR3 residues: CASSQRPPLTDTQYF. CDR3 sequence (DNA): TGTGCCAGCAGCCAAAGGCCACCTCTCACAGATACGCAGTATTTT.

This clonotype was counted at least ten times. The chain carries TRBV7-8 and TRBJ2-4, with 8 positions matching TRBD1. There are 13 residues in the CDR3. Germline CDR1 is SGHVS and CDR2 is FQNEAQ. Trimming cost V 8 bases and J 6 bases; bases outside gene matches: 6. The CDR3 is CASEDRVANIQYF. The CDR3 DNA reads TGTGCCAGCGAGGACAGGGTGGCAAACATTCAGTACTTC.

This clonotype was seen at least ten times. The chain has TRBV7-2 and TRBJ2-2; TRBD1 agrees at 8 bases. Losses at the gene ends were 11 bases for V and 2 bases for J; bases not matched to a gene: 4. CDR1 and CDR2 (germline): SGHTA, FQGNSA. This CDR3 contains 13 residues. CDR3 sequence (DNA): TGTGCCGACGACAGGGGTAACACCGGGGAGCTGTTTTTT. This encodes CADDRGNTGELFF.

This clonotype was observed at least ten times. The chain joins TRBV12-3 or TRBV12-4 to TRBJ1-1; 9 nucleotides line up with TRBD1. There are 15 residues in the CDR3. The J segment lost 5 bases and the V segment lost 7 bases, leaving 11 bases of the junction unmatched. CDR3 region: CASTAGTGMGTEAFF. CDR3 nucleotide sequence: TGTGCCAGCACCGCCGGGACAGGGATGGGGACTGAAGCTTTCTTT.

This clonotype was recorded many times. The chain joins TRBV15 to TRBJ1-2; D possibly corresponds to TRBD1 (5 bases). V was clipped by 0 bases and J by 6 bases, with 11 bases between them. Germline CDR1 LNHNV, CDR2 YYDKDF (reference sequence). This CDR3 is 14 amino acids long. CDR3 residues: CATSRDPQGDGYTF. CDR3 nucleotides: TGTGCCACCAGCAGAGATCCTCAGGGAGATGGCTACACCTTC. Variable domain in full (rest from reference TRBV15 and TRBJ1-2): DAMVIQNPRYQVTQFGKPVTLSCSQTLNHNVMYWYQQKSSQAPKLLFHYYDKDFNNEADTPDNFQSRRPNTSFCFLDIRSPGLGDTAMYLCATSRDPQGDGYTFGSGTRLTVV.

The sample holds many counts of this clonotype. V is TRBV10-3 and J is TRBJ1-5; D may be TRBD1 (5 bases). CDR1 is ENHRY and CDR2 is SYGVKD in the germline V gene. V was trimmed by 7 bases and J by 4 bases, leaving 11 bases between them. The CDR3 totals 13 residues. The CDR3 reads CAIMGDGNQPQHF. CDR3 nucleotide sequence: TGTGCCATCATGGGGGACGGGAATCAGCCCCAGCATTTT.

This clonotype was picked up many times. This chain uses TRBV6-1 with TRBJ1-5; possible D gene TRBD1, 5 bases. Trimming stripped 2 bases from V and 2 bases from J, with 13 bases between. Germline V gene sequence: CDR1 MNHNS, CDR2 SASEGT. The CDR3 spans 16 residues. Written as DNA, the CDR3 is TGTGCCAGCAGTGAATGGGGGTTCAGGGGCAATCAGCCCCAGCATTTT. Amino acid sequence: CASSEWGFRGNQPQHF.

This clonotype was recorded at least ten times. V usage is TRBV20-1 and J usage is TRBJ1-1, with TRBD1 as a possible D gene (6 bases). The CDR3 is 15 residues long. The V gene lost 4 bases and the J gene lost 0 bases, with 15 bases spanning the gap. Germline values: CDR1 DFQATT, CDR2 SNEGSKA (reference sequence). This CDR3 is CSATLQGPMNTEAFF. CDR3 nucleotides: TGCAGTGCTACCTTACAGGGACCCATGAACACTGAAGCTTTCTTT.

This clonotype was detected ten times or more. The V call is TRBV5-1, the J call TRBJ2-6, with 9 nucleotides matching TRBD1. Per germline, CDR1 SGHRS and CDR2 YFSETQ. With 4 bases clipped from V and 2 bases from J, the junction kept 4 bases outside the gene matches. The CDR3 sequence is 16 residues long. Here the CDR3 DNA reads TGCGCCAGCAGCACAGGGACAGGGACTGGGGCCAACGTCCTGACTTTC. Translated, it gives CASSTGTGTGANVLTF.

This clonotype has a count of ten or more. This sequence joins TRBV28 and TRBJ1-5; D unresolved. V was trimmed by 4 bases and J by 7 bases, leaving 14 bases between them. The CDR3 loop spans 14 amino acids. The germline CDR1 and CDR2 sequences are MDHEN and SYDVKM. The CDR3 DNA sequence: TGTGCCAGCAGTTCATGGGTGAATGGCCAGCCCCAGCATTTT. This sequence encodes CASSSWVNGQPQHF.

This clonotype has ten or more counts. The V gene is TRBV5-6, the J gene TRBJ2-3; TRBD2 matches at 11 bases. This CDR3 region has 16 residues. V lost 2 bases, J lost 6 bases, and 8 bases stayed unmatched. The germline V gene encodes CDR1 SGHDT and CDR2 YYEEEE. The CDR3 DNA reads TGTGCCAGCAGCTTTCCGACTAGCGGGGTATCGGATACGCAGTATTTT. Translation: CASSFPTSGVSDTQYF.

This chain links TRBV5-6 with TRBJ2-5; D is unresolved. Trimming took 5 bases from V and 7 from J, leaving 30 bases between them. CDR3 length: 18 amino acids. The germline CDR1 and CDR2 sequences are SGHDT and YYEEEE. As DNA, the CDR3 is TGTGCCAGCAGTCGTTCGGGTAGGCCAGCCGCCTCGATGGTGACCCAGTACTTC. It yields the protein CASSRSGRPAASMVTQYF.

This clonotype was seen at least ten times. The rearrangement uses TRBV29-1 and TRBJ2-5, with TRBD1 as a possible D gene (5 bases). The V gene's germline CDR1 is SQVTM and CDR2 ANQGSEA. Trimming took off 4 bases at V and 5 bases at J, with 11 bases between the two ends. The CDR3 has 12 residues. CDR3 in DNA: TGCAGCGTTGTCGGACACGGTGAGACCCAGTACTTC. It codes for CSVVGHGETQYF.

This clonotype has a count of ten or more. The J gene is TRBJ2-7, the V gene TRBV11-2; D is undetermined. Trimming stripped 3 bases from V and 5 bases from J, with 14 bases between. CDR1 is SGHAT, CDR2 FQNNGV, per germline. The CDR3 consists of 14 residues. The CDR3 loop is CASSLERVVNEQYF. CDR3 coding DNA: TGTGCCAGCAGCTTGGAAAGGGTAGTCAACGAGCAGTACTTC.

This clonotype was observed at least ten times. The rearrangement joins TRBV5-1 to TRBJ2-2, with TRBD1 matching 12 bases. The CDR3 length is 17 residues. The J segment lost 0 bases and the V segment lost 3 bases, leaving 3 bases of the junction unmatched. Germline CDR1 SGHRS, CDR2 YFSETQ. CDR3: CASSSGTGGANTGELFF. CDR3 coding DNA: TGCGCCAGCAGCTCCGGGACAGGGGGCGCGAACACCGGGGAGCTGTTTTTT.

In this sample, this clonotype turned up many times. The chain employs TRBV5-1 and TRBJ2-2; D might be TRBD1 or TRBD2, each matching 5 bases. V was trimmed by 3 bases and J by 1 base, leaving 13 bases between them. Germline V lookup: CDR1 SGHRS, CDR2 YFSETQ. This CDR3 comprises 16 residues. DNA for the CDR3: TGCGCCAGCAGCTCGGCCGGGACGGGGAACACCGGGGAGCTGTTTTTT. Its translation is CASSSAGTGNTGELFF. Using reference TRBV5-1 and TRBJ2-2 for the parts outside the CDR3, the full variable domain is KAGVTQTPRYLIKTRGQQVTLSCSPISGHRSVSWYQQTPGQGLQFLFEYFSETQRNKGNFPGRFSGRQFSNSRSEMNVSTLELGDSALYLCASSSAGTGNTGELFFGEGSRLTVL.

This clonotype was detected ten times or more. The J gene is TRBJ2-5, the V gene TRBV6-5; D perhaps matches TRBD1 (5 bases). This CDR3 region has 14 residues. The V gene's germline CDR1 is MNHEY and CDR2 SVGAGI. Trimming removed 5 bases from V and 7 bases from J, with 17 bases in between. The CDR3, as DNA: TGTGCCAGCAGTAAGGACCGACAGAGGTGGACCCAGTACTTC. Its translation is CASSKDRQRWTQYF.

At least ten counts were recorded for this clonotype. This chain connects TRBV12-3 or TRBV12-4 to TRBJ2-2; 11 positions match TRBD2. This CDR3 is 15 amino acids long. With V trimmed by 8 bases and J by 8 bases, 10 bases remained unmatched. The DNA for the CDR3 is TGTGCCAGCCCCAGCCTAGCGGGGGGCAGAGGGGAGCTGTTTTTT. Translated: CASPSLAGGRGELFF.

This clonotype came up many times. V is TRBV20-1 and J is TRBJ1-1; 9 positions agree with TRBD1. From germline, CDR1 is DFQATT and CDR2 SNEGSKA (reference sequence). The CDR3 has 14 amino acids. Trimming at V came to 8 bases and at J to 0 bases, leaving 7 bases not matched to a gene. In DNA form, the CDR3 reads TGCAGTTCACCGGGACAGGGCATGAACACTGAAGCTTTCTTT. Translation: CSSPGQGMNTEAFF.

The chain links TRBV5-6 to TRBJ2-7; D is possibly TRBD1 (6 bases). The germline V gene has CDR1 SGHDT and CDR2 YYEEEE. The CDR3 is made up of 16 amino acids. V was shortened by 5 bases and J by 2 bases, with 20 bases between the two germline ends. The CDR3 protein is CASRLYAGTPAYEQYF. The CDR3 coding sequence is TGTGCCAGCAGGTTGTATGCCGGGACACCGGCCTACGAGCAGTACTTC.

This clonotype was found once. The junction departs from germline at one end; a sequencing error may be responsible. The chain uses TRBV7-8 and TRBJ2-2; D is perhaps TRBD2 (5 bases). Germline V CDR1 and CDR2: SGHVS, FQNEAQ. The CDR3 consists of 16 residues. As DNA, the CDR3 is TGTGCCAGCCTGATATTGGCTCGGGGAATCACCGGTGAGCTGTTTTTT. Its protein is CASLILARGITGELFF.

This clonotype was counted ten times or more. The chain couples TRBV7-9 to TRBJ2-7; the match to TRBD1 covers 11 bases. Germline V gene lookup returns CDR1 SEHNR and CDR2 FQNEAQ (reference sequence). The CDR3 runs to 14 residues. V was clipped by 4 bases and J by 5 bases; unmatched bases: 4. CDR3 in amino acids: CASSWGQGGDEQYF. Here the CDR3 DNA reads TGTGCCAGCAGCTGGGGACAGGGGGGAGACGAGCAGTACTTC.

This clonotype was detected ten times or more. The chain couples TRBV4-1 to TRBJ1-1, with D maybe TRBD1 (6 bases). The CDR3 length is 16 residues. Germline V CDR1 and CDR2: MGHRA, YSYEKL. V gave up 3 bases and J gave up 3 bases, with 17 bases separating them. As DNA, the CDR3 is TGCGCCAGCAGCCAGAGCCCAGGGGCCCGGGACACTGAAGCTTTCTTT. Translating gives CASSQSPGARDTEAFF.